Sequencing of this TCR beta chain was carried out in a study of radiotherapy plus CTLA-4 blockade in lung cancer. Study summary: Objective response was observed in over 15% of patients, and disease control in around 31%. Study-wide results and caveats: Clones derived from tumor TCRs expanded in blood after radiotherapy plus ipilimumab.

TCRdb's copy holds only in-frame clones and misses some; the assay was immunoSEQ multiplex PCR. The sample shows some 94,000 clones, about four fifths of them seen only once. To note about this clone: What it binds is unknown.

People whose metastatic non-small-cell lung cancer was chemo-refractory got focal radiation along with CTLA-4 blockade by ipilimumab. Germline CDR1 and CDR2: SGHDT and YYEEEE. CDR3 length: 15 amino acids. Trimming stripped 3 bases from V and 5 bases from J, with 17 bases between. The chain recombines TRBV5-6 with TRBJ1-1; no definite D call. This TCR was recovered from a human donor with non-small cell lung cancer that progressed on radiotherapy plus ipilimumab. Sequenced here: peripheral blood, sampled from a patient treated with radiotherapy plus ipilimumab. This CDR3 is CASSSRIPWGTEAFF. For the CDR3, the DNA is TGTGCCAGCAGCTCAAGAATACCCTGGGGTACTGAAGCTTTCTTT.